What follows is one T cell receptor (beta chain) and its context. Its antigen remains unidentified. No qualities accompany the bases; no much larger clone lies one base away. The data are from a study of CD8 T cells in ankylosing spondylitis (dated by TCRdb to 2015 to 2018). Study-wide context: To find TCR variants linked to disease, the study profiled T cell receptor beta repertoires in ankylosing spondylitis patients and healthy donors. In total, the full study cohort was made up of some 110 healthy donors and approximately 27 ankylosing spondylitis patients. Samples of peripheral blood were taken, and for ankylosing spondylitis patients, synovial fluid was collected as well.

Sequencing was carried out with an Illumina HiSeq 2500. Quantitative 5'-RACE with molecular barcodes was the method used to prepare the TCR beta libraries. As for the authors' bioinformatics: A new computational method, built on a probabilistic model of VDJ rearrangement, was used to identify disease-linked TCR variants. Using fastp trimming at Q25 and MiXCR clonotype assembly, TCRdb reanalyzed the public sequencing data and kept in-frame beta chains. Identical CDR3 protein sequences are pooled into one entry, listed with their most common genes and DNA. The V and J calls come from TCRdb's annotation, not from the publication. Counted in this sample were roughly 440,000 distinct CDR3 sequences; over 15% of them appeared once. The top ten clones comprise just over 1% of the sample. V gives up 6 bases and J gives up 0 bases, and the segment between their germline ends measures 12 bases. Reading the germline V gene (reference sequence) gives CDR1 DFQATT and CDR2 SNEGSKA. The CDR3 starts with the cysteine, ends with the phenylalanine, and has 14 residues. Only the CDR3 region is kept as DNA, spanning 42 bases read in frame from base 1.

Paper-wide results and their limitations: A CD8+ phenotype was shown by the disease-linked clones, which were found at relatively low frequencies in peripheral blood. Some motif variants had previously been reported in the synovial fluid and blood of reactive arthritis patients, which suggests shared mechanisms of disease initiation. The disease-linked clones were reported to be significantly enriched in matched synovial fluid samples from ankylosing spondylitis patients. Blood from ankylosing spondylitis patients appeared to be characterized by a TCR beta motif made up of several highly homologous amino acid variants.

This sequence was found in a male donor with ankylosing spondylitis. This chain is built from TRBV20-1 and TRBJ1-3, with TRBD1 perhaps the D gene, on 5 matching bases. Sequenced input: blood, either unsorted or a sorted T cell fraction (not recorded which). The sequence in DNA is TGCAGTGCCGCCAGGGATAGCTCTGGAAACACCATATATTTT. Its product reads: CSAARDSSGNTIYF.